The sequence of this T cell receptor (beta chain) was determined in a study of blood T cell repertoires in COVID-19 (dated by TCRdb to the early 2020s). Study-level background: Samples covering the acute and convalescent phases of COVID-19 were provided by collaborators in the United States, Italy and Spain. Sample metadata almost always included a de-identified subject ID, COVID-19 status, age in years and sex. The prospective study material was composed of cDNA or gDNA derived from T cells, B-cell-depleted T cells, or PBMCs. Deeply sampled blood TCRbeta repertoires from subjects exposed to, actively infected with, or recovered from COVID-19 were included in the dataset. The samples were drawn from the first 160 participants of the ongoing ImmuneRACE study and from 950 to 1,500 subjects provided by 6 global collaborators. A freely available public database, intended as a resource for researchers studying the immune response to SARS-CoV-2, is where the repertoires were released. Where available, HLA class I and class II types were taken from metadata supplied by the sample provider and were not determined by assay-based typing.

Including cysteine and phenylalanine, the CDR3 has 15 amino acids. CDR3 DNA is the only sequence kept; it has 45 bases, read in frame from the first base. V and J are trimmed by 2 bases and 1 base, and the gene matches miss 6 bases of the junction. CDR1 and CDR2 were assigned from the germline V gene as SGHDT and YYEEEE. TCRbeta CDR3 regions were amplified from genomic DNA using the immunoSEQ Assay, a bias-controlled multiplex PCR. On the authors' methods: The number of nucleated cells in each sample was estimated from the amplification of reference gene primers within the assay. To quantify the absolute abundance of each unique TCRbeta CDR3 rearrangement, sequence reads were collapsed and filtered. For each sample, productive Simpson clonality was calculated as the square root of Simpson's diversity index across productive rearrangements. Not all clones reach the TCRdb copy of this immuneACCESS table, which keeps in-frame sequences only. Checked studies attribute under half of the gap to unresolved V genes and leave the rest unexplained. V, J and clone size are taken as reported in that table, and D and trimming were inferred from the DNA itself. The sample includes under 150,000 clones, with 85% to 90% observed a single time. The ten largest clones add up to roughly 7.6% of the sample.

General findings and caveats noted by the study authors: How much clinical and demographic metadata was included differed by source and by participant, and the metadata was provided uncurated.

Whole blood was collected in K2EDTA tubes by collaborating institutions according to the institutions' own protocols. For TCRbeta analysis, collaborator samples were shipped as frozen whole blood, as isolated PBMCs, or as DNA extracted from either sample type. The count of this clone is one. Its antigen is not yet known. No base qualities exist here, and no much larger clone lies one base off it. Sequencing was performed on peripheral blood. This sequence originates from a man aged 50-59 years with acute or convalescent COVID-19. Recombination joined TRBV5-6 with TRBJ2-7, and 7 junction bases match TRBD1. CDR3 protein: CASSFRNRGSYEQYF. The bases read TGTGCCAGCAGCTTTCGAAACAGGGGATCCTACGAGCAGTACTTC.